This T cell receptor beta chain was retrieved from a study of early T cells in non-severe SARS-CoV-2 infection. Looking at the study overall: The authors sequenced bulk RNA from unsorted whole blood, leaving chains unpaired.

Findings of the study overall: There was a bias toward anti-spike CD8 responses in VDJdb matching, which missed private and CD4 specificities.

Concerning this clonotype: Its antigen is as yet unknown.

Unique molecular identifier tags were affixed to discrete cDNA molecules. TCRdb redid the calling of the 5' RACE reads with MiXCR, one entry per CDR3 protein. Of approximately 74,000 distinct CDR3 sequences in the sample, 11% to 15% were seen once. With 3 bases clipped from V and 1 base from J, the junction kept 2 bases outside the gene matches. This CDR3 contains 14 residues. Germline CDR1 SGHRS, CDR2 YFSETQ. The chain combines TRBV5-1 with TRBJ1-1, with 8 positions matching TRBD1. This TCR derives from an adult who was a healthcare worker with PCR-confirmed SARS-CoV-2 infection or an uninfected control (not recorded which). Material for sequencing was whole blood. Here the CDR3 DNA reads TGCGCCAGCAGCTCAGGGGGCGCGAACACTGAAGCTTTCTTT. It is translated as CASSSGGANTEAFF.